This T cell receptor beta chain was sequenced in a study of blood T cell repertoires in COVID-19. Between the trimmed V and J ends, which lost 2 bases and 6 bases, there was a span of 13 bases. This CDR3 is 14 amino acids long. Germline V CDR1 and CDR2: MGHRA, YSYEKL. Sequenced by immunoSEQ multiplex PCR; TCRdb stores in-frame clones only, minus some. Of more than 85,000 clones in the sample, around 82% are singletons; the top ten hold 5.5% to 8%. The sample comprised peripheral blood. This rearrangement joins TRBV4-1 to TRBJ1-2; no clear D. This clonotype was obtained from a woman aged 45 to 65 with acute or convalescent COVID-19. The DNA for the CDR3 is TGCGCCAGCAGCCAATTAGCGGACGGGGATGGCTACACCTTC. It is translated as CASSQLADGDGYTF.